The 9 T cell receptor beta chains presented below share a single source sample, sequenced in a study of T-cell reconstitution after alpha-beta-depleted transplantation in children. A TCRbeta library incorporating unique molecular identifiers was prepared. TCRdb processed the PCR reads anew with MiXCR; each CDR3 protein has one entry. This sample has about 200,000 distinct CDR3 sequences, with roughly 7.1% found just once. This material consisted of PBMCs, taken before TCRalphabeta/CD19-depleted stem cell transplant. These receptors originate from a boy between 2 and 10 years old with acute lymphoblastic leukemia, due to receive a stem cell transplant.

This clonotype was counted many times. This chain connects TRBV6-5 to TRBJ2-2; D is possibly TRBD2 (5 bases). The germline V and J ends were trimmed by 1 base and 5 bases, with 11 bases remaining between them. CDR1 and CDR2 (germline): MNHEY, SVGAGI. This CDR3 is 15 amino acids long. The CDR3 spells CASSYLRTGTGELFF. As DNA, the CDR3 is TGTGCCAGCAGTTACTTGCGGACTGGAACCGGGGAGCTGTTTTTT.

This clonotype has ten or more counts. The CDR3 protein is CASSFDGLISEKLFF. The DNA for the CDR3 is TGTGCCAGCAGTTTCGATGGTTTGATTAGTGAAAAACTGTTTTTT. This chain uses TRBV6-5 with TRBJ1-4, with unresolved D. From germline, CDR1 is MNHEY and CDR2 SVGAGI. This CDR3 region has 15 residues. Trimming cost V 4 bases and J 7 bases, with 16 bases left between them.

This clonotype came up a few times. The chain combines TRBV27 with TRBJ2-1; D possibly corresponds to TRBD2 (6 bases). Germline V gives CDR1 MNHEY, CDR2 SMNVEV (reference sequence). This CDR3 contains 13 residues. V gave up 5 bases and J gave up 5 bases, with 10 bases separating them. CDR3 nucleotide sequence: TGTGCCAGCAGTCTAGCGAGTAACAATGAGCAGTTCTTC. Its translation is CASSLASNNEQFF.

This clonotype has at least ten counts. The chain links TRBV7-9 to TRBJ1-2; no reliable D call. The CDR3 consists of 13 residues. Germline V gene data show CDR1 as SEHNR and CDR2 as FQNEAQ (reference sequence). Trimming took off 5 bases at V and 2 bases at J, with 9 bases between the two ends. The CDR3 region has the DNA TGTGCCAGCAGCGCCCCTCTGAACTATGGCTACACCTTC. It specifies CASSAPLNYGYTF.

This clonotype was recorded many times. This chain joins TRBV10-3 and TRBJ2-2, with 9 bases that match TRBD1. CDR1 and CDR2 (germline): ENHRY, SYGVKD. Trimming cost V 0 bases and J 3 bases; bases outside gene matches: 8. This CDR3 is 18 amino acids long. The CDR3 DNA follows: TGTGCCATCAGTGAGTCTCGTAACAGGGGGCCGGACACCGGGGAGCTGTTTTTT. Translation: CAISESRNRGPDTGELFF.

The chain is built from TRBV3-1 and TRBJ2-1, with D tentatively TRBD2 (6 bases). The CDR3 contains 14 residues. Trimming removed 2 bases at V and 2 bases at J, with 7 bases between. Germline V gene sequence: CDR1 LGHDT, CDR2 YNNKEL (reference sequence). CDR3 amino acids: CASSQRGTYNEQFF. The CDR3 DNA reads TGTGCCAGCAGCCAACGCGGGACCTACAATGAGCAGTTCTTC.

This clonotype came up many times. The chain combines TRBV20-1 with TRBJ2-7, with a weak D call TRBD1 (6 bases). V shed 6 bases and J shed 6 bases, with 21 bases lying between them. This CDR3 contains 14 residues. The germline V gene encodes CDR1 DFQATT and CDR2 SNEGSKA (reference sequence). CDR3 in DNA: TGCAGTGCCAATCCACAGGGCCTAAGCGTCGAGCAGTACTTC. It is translated as CSANPQGLSVEQYF.

The rearrangement joins TRBV11-2 to TRBJ2-3, with D possibly being TRBD1 or TRBD2 (6 bases each). CDR3 length: 15 amino acids. Trimming left V 5 bases short and J 4 bases short, with 16 bases between. Germline values: CDR1 SGHAT, CDR2 FQNNGV. The CDR3 coding sequence is TGTGCCAGCAGCCCGCGTGGGGGGCGGGCAGATACGCAGTATTTT. This encodes CASSPRGGRADTQYF.

This clonotype was seen many times. The rearrangement joins TRBV2 to TRBJ2-3; D is possibly TRBD2 (5 bases). Germline CDR1 is SNHLY and CDR2 is FYNNEI. This CDR3 has 14 amino acids. V lost 8 bases and J lost 1, with 13 bases in between. CDR3: CASSTDGGTDTQYF. In DNA form, the CDR3 reads TGTGCCAGCTCTACCGACGGGGGCACAGATACGCAGTATTTT.